The clone carrying this T cell receptor beta chain was recorded a few times. Antigen specificity is unknown. This record belongs to a study of human T cells and chemical hapten exposure. Findings and limits, study-wide: There was no change with DPC sensitization in TCRs above 1 in 1000 frequency.

The library tagged each cDNA molecule with unique molecular identifiers. In the authors' workflow: Individual samples carried between roughly 20,000 and 690,600 TCRs, with approximately 100,000 as the median. TCRdb redid the calling of the RACE reads with MiXCR, one entry per CDR3 protein. The V and J calls shown here were made by TCRdb, not taken from the authors' results. The table lists about 130,000 distinct CDR3 sequences, 8.5% to 9.5% of them singletons. This sample's time point: healthy volunteer bleed at 2 weeks. Whole blood, unfractionated, served as the material for total RNA extraction. Germline-derived CDR1 and CDR2 are SGHRS and YFSETQ. CDR3 length equals 17 residues. Trimming cost V 0 bases and J 0 bases, with 12 bases left between them.

J is TRBJ2-2 and V is TRBV5-1; the D gene is possibly TRBD2 (6 bases). This receptor was identified in a male donor in good health. Some clones in this sample may be carry-over from other donors' samples. Sequencing input: whole blood. CDR3 amino acids: CASSLGGAGSNTGELFF. Here the CDR3 DNA reads TGCGCCAGCAGCTTGGGAGGAGCGGGCTCGAACACCGGGGAGCTGTTTTTT.